Listed below are T cell receptor beta chains from one sample, sequenced in a study of blood T cell repertoires in COVID-19. Assay used: immunoSEQ multiplex PCR; TCRdb lists only in-frame clones, some missing. This table has under 300,000 clones, roughly 82% appearing once. Sequencing input: peripheral blood. Source of these receptors: a woman older than 75 with active or convalescent COVID-19. Each CDR3 is given with its conserved first and last residue. The order of the fields is D gene, clone size, V gene, J gene, CDR3 protein, CDR3 DNA. A D gene is named only where the DNA matches it firmly. Clone size appears in some rows only: once, few, many, or a class for an expanded clone.

D gene: TRBD2; clone size: -; V gene: TRBV5-1; J gene: TRBJ2-3; CDR3 protein: CASSFGAGVTDTQYF; CDR3 DNA: TGCGCCAGCAGCTTTGGAGCGGGAGTCACAGATACGCAGTATTTT
D gene: -; clone size: -; V gene: TRBV29-1; J gene: TRBJ2-2; CDR3 protein: CSAPQGSTGELFF; CDR3 DNA: TGCAGCGCCCCGCAGGGGAGCACCGGGGAGCTGTTTTTT
D gene: TRBD2; clone size: once; V gene: TRBV9; J gene: TRBJ2-1; CDR3 protein: CASSYLGGMLTYNEQFF; CDR3 DNA: TGTGCCAGCAGCTACCTGGGAGGGATGTTAACCTACAATGAGCAGTTCTTC
D gene: -; clone size: -; V gene: TRBV19; J gene: TRBJ1-1; CDR3 protein: CASSRHRGPNTEAFF; CDR3 DNA: TGTGCCAGTAGTAGACATCGGGGTCCAAACACTGAAGCTTTCTTT
D gene: TRBD1; clone size: -; V gene: TRBV6-5; J gene: TRBJ1-6; CDR3 protein: CASSPDRANSPLHF; CDR3 DNA: TGTGCCAGCAGCCCGGACAGGGCCAATTCACCCCTCCACTTT
D gene: -; clone size: -; V gene: TRBV15; J gene: TRBJ1-6; CDR3 protein: CATSRDGTGGADSPLHF; CDR3 DNA: TGTGCCACCAGCAGAGATGGCACCGGGGGTGCGGATTCACCCCTCCACTTT
D gene: -; clone size: -; V gene: TRBV10-3; J gene: TRBJ1-1; CDR3 protein: CAIRPHGNTEAFF; CDR3 DNA: TGTGCCATCAGGCCCCACGGGAACACTGAAGCTTTCTTT
D gene: -; clone size: -; V gene: TRBV12-3/TRBV12-4; J gene: TRBJ2-7; CDR3 protein: CASSLVGSYEQYF; CDR3 DNA: TGTGCCAGCAGTTTAGTCGGCTCCTACGAGCAGTACTTC
D gene: -; clone size: few; V gene: TRBV5-1; J gene: TRBJ1-2; CDR3 protein: CASSLTAGGNYGYTF; CDR3 DNA: TGCGCCAGCAGCTTGACGGCGGGGGGAAACTATGGCTACACCTTC
D gene: TRBD2; clone size: -; V gene: TRBV6-5; J gene: TRBJ2-5; CDR3 protein: CASSPGGGQETQYF; CDR3 DNA: TGTGCCAGCAGTCCCGGGGGGGGCCAAGAGACCCAGTACTTC
D gene: -; clone size: -; V gene: TRBV3-1/TRBV3-2; J gene: TRBJ1-1; CDR3 protein: CASSPGDTTEAFF; CDR3 DNA: TGTGCCAGCAGCCCCGGGGATACCACTGAAGCTTTCTTT
D gene: TRBD1; clone size: -; V gene: TRBV19; J gene: TRBJ2-7; CDR3 protein: CASSTTIRDSRREQYF; CDR3 DNA: TGTGCCAGTAGCACCACCATTAGGGACAGCCGGCGCGAGCAGTACTTC
D gene: TRBD2; clone size: few; V gene: TRBV28; J gene: TRBJ2-7; CDR3 protein: CASSFLPAGGRGSSEQYF; CDR3 DNA: TGTGCCAGCAGTTTTCTCCCCGCGGGGGGTCGTGGCTCGTCCGAGCAGTACTTC
D gene: TRBD1; clone size: -; V gene: TRBV24-1; J gene: TRBJ1-2; CDR3 protein: CATSDTGTGDYGYTF; CDR3 DNA: TGTGCCACCAGTGACACCGGGACAGGGGACTATGGCTACACCTTC
D gene: -; clone size: -; V gene: TRBV28; J gene: TRBJ2-1; CDR3 protein: CASSSTQGRLAYEQFF; CDR3 DNA: TGTGCCAGCAGTTCCACACAGGGGAGGCTTGCTTATGAGCAGTTCTTC
D gene: -; clone size: -; V gene: TRBV21-1; J gene: TRBJ2-3; CDR3 protein: CASSKMLDIGDTQYF; CDR3 DNA: TGTGCCAGCAGCAAAATGTTAGACATCGGAGATACGCAGTATTTT
D gene: TRBD2; clone size: -; V gene: TRBV5-1; J gene: TRBJ2-5; CDR3 protein: CASSLDSGGQKTQYF; CDR3 DNA: TGCGCCAGCAGCTTGGATAGCGGGGGACAGAAGACCCAGTACTTC
D gene: -; clone size: few; V gene: TRBV11-2; J gene: TRBJ1-3; CDR3 protein: CASSLEMAGLDHFGNTIYF; CDR3 DNA: TGTGCCAGCAGCTTAGAAATGGCAGGGCTCGACCACTTCGGAAACACCATATATTTT
D gene: -; clone size: -; V gene: TRBV7-5; J gene: TRBJ1-4; CDR3 protein: CVRSSRGGWATNEKLFF; CDR3 DNA: TGTGTCAGAAGCTCCCGAGGCGGGTGGGCGACTAATGAAAAACTGTTTTTT
D gene: -; clone size: -; V gene: TRBV19; J gene: TRBJ2-1; CDR3 protein: CASSIAGLLSSYNEQFF; CDR3 DNA: TGTGCCAGTAGTATCGCGGGACTCCTGAGCTCCTACAATGAGCAGTTCTTC
D gene: -; clone size: -; V gene: TRBV5-1; J gene: TRBJ2-5; CDR3 protein: CASSLMEQETQYF; CDR3 DNA: TGCGCCAGCAGCTTGATGGAGCAAGAGACCCAGTACTTC
D gene: TRBD1; clone size: -; V gene: TRBV5-1; J gene: TRBJ1-3; CDR3 protein: CASSRTGGTGNTIYF; CDR3 DNA: TGCGCCAGCAGCCGAACAGGGGGAACTGGAAACACCATATATTTT
D gene: -; clone size: -; V gene: TRBV24-1; J gene: TRBJ2-5; CDR3 protein: CATSGTAKGETQYF; CDR3 DNA: TGTGCCACCAGTGGAACAGCAAAGGGGGAGACCCAGTACTTC
D gene: -; clone size: -; V gene: TRBV27; J gene: TRBJ1-1; CDR3 protein: CASSLSAGLTEAFF; CDR3 DNA: TGTGCCAGCAGTTTATCGGCAGGGTTAACTGAAGCTTTCTTT
D gene: -; clone size: -; V gene: TRBV3-1/TRBV3-2; J gene: TRBJ2-3; CDR3 protein: CASSRAGADTQYF; CDR3 DNA: TGTGCCAGCAGCCGGGCAGGCGCAGATACGCAGTATTTT
D gene: -; clone size: once; V gene: TRBV19; J gene: TRBJ1-5; CDR3 protein: CASSEGDQPQHF; CDR3 DNA: TGTGCCAGTAGTGAAGGGGATCAGCCCCAGCATTTT
D gene: -; clone size: -; V gene: TRBV7-9; J gene: TRBJ1-1; CDR3 protein: CASSLRQPNTEAFF; CDR3 DNA: TGTGCCAGCAGCTTAAGACAACCGAACACTGAAGCTTTCTTT
D gene: TRBD1; clone size: -; V gene: TRBV6-5; J gene: TRBJ1-2; CDR3 protein: CASSSGTGPYGYTF; CDR3 DNA: TGTGCCAGCAGTTCGGGGACAGGGCCCTATGGCTACACCTTC
D gene: -; clone size: -; V gene: TRBV5-1; J gene: TRBJ1-1; CDR3 protein: CASSLEEGWGTEAFF; CDR3 DNA: TGCGCCAGCAGCCTGGAAGAGGGATGGGGCACTGAAGCTTTCTTT
D gene: -; clone size: -; V gene: TRBV11-2; J gene: TRBJ2-7; CDR3 protein: CASSSNQNRAHGQYF; CDR3 DNA: TGTGCCAGCAGCTCAAACCAAAACAGGGCCCATGGGCAGTACTTC
D gene: -; clone size: -; V gene: TRBV5-1; J gene: TRBJ2-7; CDR3 protein: CASSLGGAEYEQYF; CDR3 DNA: TGCGCCAGCAGCCTGGGCGGGGCGGAGTACGAGCAGTACTTC
D gene: TRBD1; clone size: once; V gene: TRBV18; J gene: TRBJ1-2; CDR3 protein: CASSPLRDSYGYTF; CDR3 DNA: TGTGCCAGCTCACCATTACGGGACAGCTATGGCTACACCTTC
D gene: -; clone size: -; V gene: TRBV30; J gene: TRBJ1-1; CDR3 protein: CAWSVPFRRATEAFF; CDR3 DNA: TGTGCCTGGAGTGTACCTTTTCGGAGGGCCACTGAAGCTTTCTTT
D gene: TRBD1; clone size: few; V gene: TRBV11-1; J gene: TRBJ1-1; CDR3 protein: CASSLEGAVTEAFF; CDR3 DNA: TGTGCCAGCAGCTTGGAGGGGGCGGTCACTGAAGCTTTCTTT
D gene: -; clone size: -; V gene: TRBV19; J gene: TRBJ1-3; CDR3 protein: CASSSWTRTGGNTIYF; CDR3 DNA: TGTGCCAGTAGTTCTTGGACACGGACCGGTGGAAACACCATATATTTT
D gene: -; clone size: -; V gene: TRBV30; J gene: TRBJ2-5; CDR3 protein: CAWGGATQYF; CDR3 DNA: TGTGCCTGGGGGGGGGCGACCCAGTACTTC
D gene: -; clone size: -; V gene: TRBV7-9; J gene: TRBJ1-4; CDR3 protein: CASSPGLSHEKLFF; CDR3 DNA: TGTGCCAGCAGCCCAGGGTTAAGTCATGAAAAACTGTTTTTT
D gene: TRBD2; clone size: -; V gene: TRBV6-1; J gene: TRBJ2-1; CDR3 protein: CASSEVLAGGPRNEQFF; CDR3 DNA: TGTGCCAGCAGTGAAGTTTTAGCGGGAGGGCCTAGGAATGAGCAGTTCTTC
D gene: -; clone size: -; V gene: TRBV5-1; J gene: TRBJ1-1; CDR3 protein: CASSAGRENTEAFF; CDR3 DNA: TGCGCCAGCAGCGCGGGAAGAGAGAACACTGAAGCTTTCTTT
D gene: -; clone size: -; V gene: TRBV6-1; J gene: TRBJ1-3; CDR3 protein: CASSEAGRVNTIYF; CDR3 DNA: TGTGCCAGCAGTGAAGCGGGCAGGGTAAACACCATATATTTT
D gene: -; clone size: -; V gene: TRBV4-1; J gene: TRBJ2-3; CDR3 protein: CASSSGFGTDTQYF; CDR3 DNA: TGCGCCAGCAGCTCCGGTTTCGGCACAGATACGCAGTATTTT
D gene: TRBD1; clone size: -; V gene: TRBV27; J gene: TRBJ1-1; CDR3 protein: CASTLSGGSVTTEAFF; CDR3 DNA: TGTGCCAGCACCTTATCAGGGGGCTCGGTGACCACTGAAGCTTTCTTT
D gene: -; clone size: few; V gene: TRBV11-2; J gene: TRBJ1-4; CDR3 protein: CASSLGRQANEKLFF; CDR3 DNA: TGTGCCAGCAGCTTAGGCAGACAGGCGAATGAAAAACTGTTTTTT
D gene: -; clone size: -; V gene: TRBV3-1/TRBV3-2; J gene: TRBJ2-1; CDR3 protein: CASSQELMGGDEQFF; CDR3 DNA: TGTGCCAGCAGCCAAGAGCTAATGGGCGGGGATGAGCAGTTCTTC
D gene: -; clone size: -; V gene: TRBV15; J gene: TRBJ1-5; CDR3 protein: CATSSQGRSNQPQHF; CDR3 DNA: TGTGCCACCAGCAGCCAGGGAAGAAGCAATCAGCCCCAGCATTTT
D gene: -; clone size: once; V gene: TRBV27; J gene: TRBJ1-1; CDR3 protein: CASSLYRGNTEAFF; CDR3 DNA: TGTGCCAGCAGTTTATATCGGGGGAACACTGAAGCTTTCTTT
D gene: -; clone size: -; V gene: TRBV5-1; J gene: TRBJ2-6; CDR3 protein: CASSLTGTGSSGANVLTF; CDR3 DNA: TGCGCCAGCAGCTTGACCGGGACCGGGAGCTCTGGGGCCAACGTCCTGACTTTC
D gene: TRBD2; clone size: -; V gene: TRBV7-9; J gene: TRBJ2-1; CDR3 protein: CASSPTSGGALEQFF; CDR3 DNA: TGTGCCAGCAGCCCAACTAGCGGGGGGGCCCTTGAGCAGTTCTTC
D gene: -; clone size: -; V gene: TRBV7-2; J gene: TRBJ2-1; CDR3 protein: CASSPTSDFYNEQFF; CDR3 DNA: TGTGCCAGCAGCCCCACGTCAGATTTTTACAATGAGCAGTTCTTC
D gene: -; clone size: -; V gene: TRBV5-4; J gene: TRBJ2-3; CDR3 protein: CASSLYRGSTDTQYF; CDR3 DNA: TGTGCCAGCAGCTTGTACCGTGGCAGCACAGATACGCAGTATTTT
D gene: TRBD2; clone size: many; V gene: TRBV7-2; J gene: TRBJ2-2; CDR3 protein: CASSSTSGYTGELFF; CDR3 DNA: TGTGCCAGCAGCTCCACTAGCGGGTACACCGGGGAGCTGTTTTTT
D gene: -; clone size: -; V gene: TRBV7-8; J gene: TRBJ1-1; CDR3 protein: CASSPLPGAEAFF; CDR3 DNA: TGTGCCAGCAGCCCCCTTCCCGGGGCTGAAGCTTTCTTT
D gene: TRBD2; clone size: once; V gene: TRBV10-3; J gene: TRBJ2-1; CDR3 protein: CATGTSGGTEQFF; CDR3 DNA: TGTGCCACAGGGACTAGCGGGGGTACTGAGCAGTTCTTC
D gene: -; clone size: -; V gene: TRBV10-3; J gene: TRBJ1-1; CDR3 protein: CAISEWGLENTEAFF; CDR3 DNA: TGTGCCATCAGTGAGTGGGGACTGGAGAACACTGAAGCTTTCTTT
D gene: -; clone size: -; V gene: TRBV25-1; J gene: TRBJ1-2; CDR3 protein: CASSEWGTTYGYTF; CDR3 DNA: TGTGCCAGCAGTGAATGGGGGACTACCTATGGCTACACCTTC
D gene: -; clone size: -; V gene: TRBV5-1; J gene: TRBJ1-4; CDR3 protein: CASSYGGGTLEKLFF; CDR3 DNA: TGCGCCAGCAGTTACGGCGGCGGTACTCTTGAAAAACTGTTTTTT
D gene: TRBD1; clone size: once; V gene: TRBV29-1; J gene: TRBJ1-2; CDR3 protein: CSVSGQGNYGYTF; CDR3 DNA: TGCAGCGTCTCGGGACAGGGAAACTATGGCTACACCTTC
D gene: TRBD1; clone size: -; V gene: TRBV28; J gene: TRBJ1-1; CDR3 protein: CASSLSSRGLLRSGTEAFF; CDR3 DNA: TGTGCCAGCAGTTTATCGTCCAGGGGGCTTTTGCGTAGTGGCACTGAAGCTTTCTTT
D gene: TRBD1; clone size: -; V gene: TRBV5-1; J gene: TRBJ1-4; CDR3 protein: CASRTGTGGEKLFF; CDR3 DNA: TGCGCCAGCAGAACCGGGACAGGGGGTGAAAAACTGTTTTTT